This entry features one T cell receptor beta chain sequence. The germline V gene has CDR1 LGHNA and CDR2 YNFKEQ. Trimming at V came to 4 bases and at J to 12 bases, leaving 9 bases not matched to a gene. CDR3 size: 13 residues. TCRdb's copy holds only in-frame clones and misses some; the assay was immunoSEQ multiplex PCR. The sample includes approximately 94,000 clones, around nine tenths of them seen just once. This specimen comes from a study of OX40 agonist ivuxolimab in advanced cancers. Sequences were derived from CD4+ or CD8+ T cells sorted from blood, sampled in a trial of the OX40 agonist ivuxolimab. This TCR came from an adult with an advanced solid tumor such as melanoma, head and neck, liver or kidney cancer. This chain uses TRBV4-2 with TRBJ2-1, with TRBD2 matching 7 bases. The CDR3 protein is CASSPPERDRQFF. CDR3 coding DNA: TGTGCCAGCAGCCCCCCTGAGCGGGATCGGCAGTTCTTC.